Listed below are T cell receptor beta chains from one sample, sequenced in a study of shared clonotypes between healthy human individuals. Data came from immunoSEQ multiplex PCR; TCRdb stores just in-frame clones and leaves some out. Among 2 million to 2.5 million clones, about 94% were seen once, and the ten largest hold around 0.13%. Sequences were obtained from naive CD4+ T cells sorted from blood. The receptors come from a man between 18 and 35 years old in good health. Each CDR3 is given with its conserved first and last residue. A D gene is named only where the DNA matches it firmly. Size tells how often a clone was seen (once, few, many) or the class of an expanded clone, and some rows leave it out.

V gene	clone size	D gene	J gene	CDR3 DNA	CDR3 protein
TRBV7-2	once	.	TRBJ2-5	TGTGCCAGCAGCTTAAGGCGGTACCAAGAGACCCAGTACTTC	CASSLRRYQETQYF
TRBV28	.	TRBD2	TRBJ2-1	TGTGCCAGCAGCCTGCCAGGGACTAGCTTGTGGAATGAGCAGTTCTTC	CASSLPGTSLWNEQFF
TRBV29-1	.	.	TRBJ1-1	TGCAGCGTTACAGGGTGGAACACTGAAGCTTTCTTT	CSVTGWNTEAFF
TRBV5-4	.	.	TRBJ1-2	TGTGCCAGCAGCTTGGGCGGGGCAGGGGTAGAGAATGGCTACACCTTC	CASSLGGAGVENGYTF
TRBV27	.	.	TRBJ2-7	TGTGCCAGCAGTTCCCGGAGGAGGACAACTTCATACGAGCAGTACTTC	CASSSRRRTTSYEQYF
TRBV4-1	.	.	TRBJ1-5	TGCGCCAGCAGCCAAGGAGGCAGCAATCAGCCCCAGCATTTT	CASSQGGSNQPQHF
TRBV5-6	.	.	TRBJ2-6	TGTGCCAGCAGCCCCCCCATCCACCCGGGGGGGGCCAACGTCCTGACTTTC	CASSPPIHPGGANVLTF
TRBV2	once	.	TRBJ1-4	TGTGCCAGCAGCGGCGATCTTGCAACTAATGAAAAACTGTTTTTT	CASSGDLATNEKLFF
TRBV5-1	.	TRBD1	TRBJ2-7	TGCGCCAGCAGCTCGGGGGACAGGGGTTTCCACGAGCAGTACTTC	CASSSGDRGFHEQYF
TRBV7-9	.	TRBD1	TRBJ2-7	TGTGCCAGCAGTTCTGACAGGGATAGCCCCTACGAGCAGTACTTC	CASSSDRDSPYEQYF
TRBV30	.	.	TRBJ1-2	TGTGCCTGGAGTTCGGTCAACTATGGCTACACCTTC	CAWSSVNYGYTF
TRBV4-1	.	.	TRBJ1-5	TGCGCCAGCAGCCAAGTGATGGTGAATCAGCCCCAGCATTTT	CASSQVMVNQPQHF
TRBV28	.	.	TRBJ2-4	TGTGCCAGCAGTTTGGAGCTAGCGGCCAAAAACATTCAGTACTTC	CASSLELAAKNIQYF
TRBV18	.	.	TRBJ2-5	TGTGCCAGCTCACCTCAAGGGGTTGCAGAGACCCAGTACTTC	CASSPQGVAETQYF
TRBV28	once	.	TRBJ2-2	TGTGCCAGCAGGGGTACAGGTTATTCCGGGGAGCTGTTTTTT	CASRGTGYSGELFF
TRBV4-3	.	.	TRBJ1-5	TGCGCCAGCAGCCCCTTGTTAGGGGGGAATCAGCCCCAGCATTTT	CASSPLLGGNQPQHF